This TCR beta chain was captured in a study of vaccination and CD4 T cells after COVID-19. Looking at the study overall: Ranging from 14 to 241, the interval between dose two and post-vaccine sampling had a median of roughly 2.5 months. Each of the control cultures got a CEFX pool, an HIV-1 Nef pool, or no peptide. Overlapping spike pools from SARS-CoV-2 and HCoV-NL63, HCoV-OC43 and HCoV-229E served as culture stimuli.

With the Oncomine TCR Beta short-read assay, DNA from cultured CD4+ T cells was sequenced. The genomic DNA was obtained from cultured CD4+ T cells by extraction with the QIAamp micro DNA kit. TCRdb passed the PCR reads through MiXCR, listing each CDR3 protein once. This sample has roughly 14,000 distinct CDR3 sequences, with around half found just once. This CDR3 has 16 residues. V gave up 5 bases and J gave up 0 bases, with 18 bases separating them. Germline loops: CDR1 DFQATT, CDR2 SNEGSKA (reference sequence). Regarding treatment: approximately 10-day PBMC culture with coronavirus spike peptide pools or control peptides (ViraFEST assay). This clonotype appeared a few times. The antigen remains unidentified.

This receptor was identified in a human donor who had recovered from COVID-19. Sequenced material: CD4+ T cells from blood, cultured in vitro, taken before SARS-CoV-2 vaccination. This sequence joins TRBV20-1 and TRBJ2-3, with D perhaps matching TRBD2 (5 bases). Here the CDR3 DNA reads TGCAGTGCTCATTCCGCTCGGAGCGGAAGCACAGATACGCAGTATTTT. It translates to CSAHSARSGSTDTQYF.